This TCR beta chain was retrieved from a study of T cell repertoires in cytomegalovirus infection. This clonotype has only a few counts. Its antigen is as yet unknown. MiXCR, run by TCRdb on the reads, gives a single entry per CDR3 protein. The sample includes hundreds of thousands of distinct CDR3 sequences, 31% seen only once; the top ten take over 11%. V was pared by 2 bases and J by 7 bases, with 10 bases between. The germline CDR1 and CDR2 sequences are SGDLS and YYNGEE. The CDR3 loop spans 13 amino acids. Study results and caveats: Dominant in the ex vivo response were TCR beta clonotypes restricted by HLA-C and specific for CMV.

The chain uses TRBV9 and TRBJ2-1; D ambiguous. The material sequenced was cultured CD8+ T cells from PBMCs, taken from culture after CMV antigen stimulation. This sequence was found in a human donor in good health (CMV status not recorded). Some clones in this sample may be carry-over from other donors' samples. Here the CDR3 DNA reads TGTGCCAGCAGCGTGACTCTGGTGAATGAGCAGTTCTTC. It yields the protein CASSVTLVNEQFF. The full variable domain, rest sourced from reference TRBV9 and TRBJ2-1, is DSGVTQTPKHLITATGQRVTLRCSPRSGDLSVYWYQQSLDQGLQFLIQYYNGEERAKGNILERFSAQQFPDLHSELNLSSLELGDSALYFCASSVTLVNEQFFGPGTRLTVL.